This T cell receptor (beta chain) came from a study of cytomegalovirus exposure and HLA in healthy donors. Study-wide context: Early release data held some 80 million unique TCRs from HLA-typed donors. Study results and caveats: In a later analysis, TCR beta V- and J-gene trimming showed a link to a missense DCLRE1C variant. HLA-A and HLA-B allele assignments for most subjects were reportedly predicted accurately using TCR beta sequences. By HLA locus, TCR association rates varied in a later analysis, with DRB1 showing the most and HLA-C the fewest.

A multiplex PCR was run with 60 Vbeta primers and 13 Jbeta primers. The protocol was immunoSEQ multiplex PCR, while the TCRdb copy is restricted to in-frame clones and leaves out a portion. In all, the sample yields some 84,000 clones. In regard to this clone: Antigen specificity is unknown.

Sequenced: PBMCs. The receptor comes from a man between 45 and 60 years old in good health and CMV-seronegative.

In nucleotides, the CDR3 is TGCAGCGTTGTCGCAACAGGGGCGGATGGCTACACCTTC. This gives the protein CSVVATGADGYTF. The chain has TRBV29-1 and TRBJ1-2; 7 bases map to TRBD1. Germline CDR1 SQVTM, CDR2 ANQGSEA. The CDR3 is 13 residues long. V dropped 4 bases and J dropped 6; count of bases not matched to a gene: 8.